The 7 T cell receptor beta chains below all came from one sample that was sequenced in a study of T-cell reconstitution after alpha-beta-depleted transplantation in children. It was with unique molecular identifiers that the TCRbeta library was prepared. Each CDR3 protein gets one entry after TCRdb re-called the PCR reads with MiXCR. This table holds around 200,000 distinct CDR3 sequences, around a sixth found once. Sequenced here: PBMCs, mostly from graft donor cells, sampled 360 days after TCRalphabeta/CD19-depleted stem cell transplant. These receptors originate from a male patient between 2 and 15 years old who had a stem cell transplant for acute lymphoblastic leukemia, so the T cells may come from the graft donor.

This clonotype was counted a few times. V gene TRBV5-1 combines with J gene TRBJ2-1; D is tentatively TRBD1 or TRBD2 (5 bases each). This CDR3 is 15 amino acids long. The V gene's germline CDR1 is SGHRS and CDR2 YFSETQ. Trimming stripped 2 bases from V and 3 bases from J, with 12 bases between. The chain's CDR3 is CASSLEGIYYNEQFF. The CDR3 DNA reads TGCGCCAGCAGCTTAGAGGGGATTTACTACAATGAGCAGTTCTTC.

This clonotype came up a few times. This chain uses TRBV20-1 with TRBJ2-3, with D perhaps being TRBD1 or TRBD2 (5 bases each). The ends were cut back, 6 bases at V and 0 bases at J, with 19 bases in the middle. Germline V gene data show CDR1 as DFQATT and CDR2 as SNEGSKA (reference sequence). This CDR3 has 16 amino acids. CDR3 nucleotides: TGCAGTGCAACGCGGCCGGGACCCGGAAGCACAGATACGCAGTATTTT. Amino acid sequence: CSATRPGPGSTDTQYF.

The CDR3 spells CASSPGQGASYEQYF. CDR3 sequence (DNA): TGTGCCAGCAGTCCGGGACAGGGGGCTTCCTACGAGCAGTACTTC. This chain links TRBV6-5 with TRBJ2-7; 12 bases map to TRBD1. The germline V gene has CDR1 MNHEY and CDR2 SVGAGI. Losses at the gene ends were 5 bases for V and 1 base for J; bases not matched to a gene: 3. CDR3 length equals 15 residues.

This clonotype appeared many times. The rearrangement joins TRBV27 to TRBJ2-2, with a tentative D call TRBD2 (5 bases). The CDR3 contains 12 residues. Trimming took off 8 bases at V and 6 bases at J, with 10 bases between the two ends. CDR1 is MNHEY, CDR2 SMNVEV, per germline (reference sequence). Here the CDR3 reads CASSSRAGELFF. As DNA, the CDR3 is TGTGCCAGCTCCTCGCGGGCCGGGGAGCTGTTTTTT.

This clonotype was observed a few times. This sequence joins TRBV5-6 and TRBJ2-1, with 9 nucleotides matching TRBD2. CDR3 size: 17 residues. Losses at the gene ends were 1 base for V and 4 bases for J; bases not matched to a gene: 9. Germline V gene sequence: CDR1 SGHDT, CDR2 YYEEEE. CDR3 region: CASSLYSLAGAYNEQFF. Here the CDR3 DNA reads TGTGCCAGCAGCTTGTACTCCTTAGCGGGGGCTTACAATGAGCAGTTCTTC.

The chain carries TRBV7-2 and TRBJ2-6, with 7 nucleotides matching TRBD1. CDR3 size: 17 residues. J gave up 2 bases and V 2 bases, and 6 bases lay outside the gene matches. Germline V gives CDR1 SGHTA, CDR2 FQGNSA. CDR3 sequence reads: CASSLTLTGAGANVLTF. CDR3 nucleotide sequence: TGTGCCAGCAGCTTAACCCTTACAGGGGCTGGGGCCAACGTCCTGACTTTC.

Many counts were recorded for this clonotype. The V call is TRBV5-1, the J call TRBJ1-2; D gene unclear. From germline, CDR1 is SGHRS and CDR2 YFSETQ. The CDR3 runs to 13 residues. V lost 0 bases and J 4 bases, leaving 7 bases between the germline ends. Written as DNA, the CDR3 is TGCGCCAGCAGCTTGGACAGCGGCTATGGCTACACCTTC. The encoded protein is CASSLDSGYGYTF. Full variable domain (rest looked up from reference TRBV5-1 and TRBJ1-2): KAGVTQTPRYLIKTRGQQVTLSCSPISGHRSVSWYQQTPGQGLQFLFEYFSETQRNKGNFPGRFSGRQFSNSRSEMNVSTLELGDSALYLCASSLDSGYGYTFGSGTRLTVV.